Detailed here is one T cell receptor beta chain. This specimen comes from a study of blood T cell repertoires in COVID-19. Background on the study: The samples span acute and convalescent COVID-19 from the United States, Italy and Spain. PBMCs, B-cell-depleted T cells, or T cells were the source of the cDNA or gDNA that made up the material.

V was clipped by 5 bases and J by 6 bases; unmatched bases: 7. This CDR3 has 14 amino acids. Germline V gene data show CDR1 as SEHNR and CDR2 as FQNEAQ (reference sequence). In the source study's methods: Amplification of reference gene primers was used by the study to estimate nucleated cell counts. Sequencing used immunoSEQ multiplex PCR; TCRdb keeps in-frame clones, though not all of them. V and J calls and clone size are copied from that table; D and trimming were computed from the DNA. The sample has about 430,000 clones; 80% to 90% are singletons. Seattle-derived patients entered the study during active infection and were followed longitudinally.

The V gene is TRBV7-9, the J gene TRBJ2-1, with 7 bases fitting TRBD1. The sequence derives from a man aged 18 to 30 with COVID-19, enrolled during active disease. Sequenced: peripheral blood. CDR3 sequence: CASSRSGTVNEQFF. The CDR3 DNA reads TGTGCCAGCAGCCGTTCCGGGACAGTCAATGAGCAGTTCTTC.